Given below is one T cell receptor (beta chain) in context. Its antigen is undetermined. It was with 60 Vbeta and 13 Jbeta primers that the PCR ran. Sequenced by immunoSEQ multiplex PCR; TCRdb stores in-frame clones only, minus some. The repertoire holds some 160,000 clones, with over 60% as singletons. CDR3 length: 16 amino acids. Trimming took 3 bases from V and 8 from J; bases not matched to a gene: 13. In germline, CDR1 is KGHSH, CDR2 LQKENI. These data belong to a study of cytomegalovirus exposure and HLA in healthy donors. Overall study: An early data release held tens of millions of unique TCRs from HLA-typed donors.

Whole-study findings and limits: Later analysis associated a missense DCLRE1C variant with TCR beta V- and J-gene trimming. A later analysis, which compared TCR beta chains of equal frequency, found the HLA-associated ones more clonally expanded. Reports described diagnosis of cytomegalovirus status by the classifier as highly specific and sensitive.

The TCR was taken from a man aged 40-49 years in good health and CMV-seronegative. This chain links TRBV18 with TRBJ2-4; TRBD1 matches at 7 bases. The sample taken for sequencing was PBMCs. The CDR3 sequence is CASSPLRRATGDIQYF. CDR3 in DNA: TGTGCCAGCTCACCTTTGAGACGTGCTACAGGGGACATTCAGTACTTC.